This T cell receptor beta chain is from a study of blood T cell repertoires in COVID-19. Clones were sequenced by immunoSEQ multiplex PCR, and TCRdb holds only the in-frame ones, with some missing. Here the sample spans 250,000 to 300,000 clones, roughly nine tenths being singletons. The CDR3 is 14 amino acids. The V and J ends lost 3 bases and 9 bases, in that order; junction bases with no gene match: 4. Germline-derived CDR1 and CDR2 are MRHNA and SNTAGT. The sequenced sample was peripheral blood. The rearrangement links TRBV6-4 to TRBJ1-6, with 8 bases matching TRBD1. This sequence originates from a woman aged 25 to 39 with COVID-19, enrolled during active disease. The CDR3, as DNA: TGTGCCAGCAGTGAAACAGGGGGGTCTTCACCCCTCCACTTT. This encodes CASSETGGSSPLHF.